This is a list of T cell receptor beta chains from one sample in a study of blood T cell repertoires in COVID-19. The table came from immunoSEQ multiplex PCR; TCRdb's copy has only in-frame clones and leaves some out. This sample yields about 230,000 clones, of which approximately 88% are seen a single time; roughly 27% belongs to the top ten. Sequenced sample: peripheral blood. The receptor set was obtained from a man between 40 and 49 years old with acute or convalescent COVID-19. The conserved cysteine and the conserved F or W are not part of the CDR3 here. Each record gives: D gene, V gene, CDR3 length, CDR3 protein. A D gene is named only where the DNA matches it firmly.

.	TRBV5-1	12	ASSLELANNEQF
.	TRBV5-1	13	ASSLVQGSPTEAF
TRBD1	TRBV29-1	11	SVIGQASEKAF
TRBD1	TRBV7-9	15	ASSSARGSSGANVLT
.	TRBV15	12	ATSRGAGNQPQH
TRBD2	TRBV4-2	13	ASSQTSGRGNEQF
.	TRBV5-1	12	ASSLGGSTGELF
TRBD2	TRBV10-3	16	AISERASGNPPLNEQF
.	TRBV12-3/TRBV12-4	9	ASRRTLRAF
.	TRBV5-5	13	ASSLVSDHFYEQY
.	TRBV6-5	11	ASSVAGSYEQY
TRBD1	TRBV5-6	12	ASRQGGVWTEAF
.	TRBV4-3	12	ASSQAGMNTEAF
.	TRBV3-1/TRBV3-2	13	ASSSSSFLPYEQY
.	TRBV19	12	ASSVTGTAGQAF
.	TRBV3-1/TRBV3-2	11	ASSQGAEETQY
TRBD1	TRBV5-1	12	ASSLRDSTMEQF
.	TRBV5-1	13	ASSVGESRGYGYT
.	TRBV7-6	15	ASSLDTRVLSGNTIY
TRBD2	TRBV20-1	13	SASGIAGATYEQY
.	TRBV12-3/TRBV12-4	11	ASSRGVGREQY
.	TRBV28	13	ASSLILEGDNEQF
TRBD1	TRBV29-1	14	SVDPIRTGPPGEQY
.	TRBV5-8	16	ASSSSIGASPYNSPLH
TRBD1	TRBV5-1	15	ASSPVGQGGTNEKLF
.	TRBV5-6	12	ASSLDLGSNEQY
TRBD1	TRBV18	12	ASSPQGQNEKLF
.	TRBV30	14	AWRTPGLMSSYEQY